This is a list of T cell receptor beta chains from one sample in a study of Tregs in tolerant kidney transplant recipients. TCRdb's copy holds only in-frame clones and misses some; the assay was immunoSEQ multiplex PCR. The table has roughly 250,000 clones, approximately 84% seen once. Sequences were obtained from CD4+ T cells from blood. The receptors derive from a human donor in good health. Each CDR3 is given with its conserved first and last residue. Each record gives: V gene, J gene, CDR3 protein.

v_gene: TRBV4-2; j_gene: TRBJ1-1; CDR3aa: CASSQDYPLTEAFF
v_gene: TRBV6-1; j_gene: TRBJ2-5; CDR3aa: CASARTGPTGTQYF
v_gene: TRBV6-1; j_gene: TRBJ1-6; CDR3aa: CASRLMTGVNSPLHF
v_gene: TRBV4-2; j_gene: TRBJ1-2; CDR3aa: CASSLRTGTTNYGYTF
v_gene: TRBV4-1; j_gene: TRBJ1-1; CDR3aa: CASSQRPVNTEAFF
v_gene: TRBV5-4; j_gene: TRBJ2-7; CDR3aa: CASSVTGSEQYF
v_gene: TRBV30; j_gene: TRBJ2-7; CDR3aa: CAWRRYEQYF
v_gene: TRBV29-1; j_gene: TRBJ2-5; CDR3aa: CSLAGDKETQYF
v_gene: TRBV6-5; j_gene: TRBJ2-1; CDR3aa: CASSQLAGDAGEQFF
v_gene: TRBV30; j_gene: TRBJ1-1; CDR3aa: CAWARGWMTEAFF
v_gene: TRBV19; j_gene: TRBJ1-2; CDR3aa: CASSIGGIYGYTF
v_gene: TRBV4-3; j_gene: TRBJ1-1; CDR3aa: CASSLGGSAEAFF
v_gene: TRBV7-7; j_gene: TRBJ2-7; CDR3aa: CASSRREGTEQYF
v_gene: TRBV5-1; j_gene: TRBJ1-3; CDR3aa: CASSLNLRTGRFYSGNTIYF
v_gene: TRBV7-8; j_gene: TRBJ1-1; CDR3aa: CASSFGGLNTEAFF
v_gene: TRBV5-1; j_gene: TRBJ1-3; CDR3aa: CASSFQSGNTGNTIYF
v_gene: TRBV14; j_gene: TRBJ2-1; CDR3aa: CASSQDRAGTGSTYNEQFF
v_gene: TRBV5-4; j_gene: TRBJ2-5; CDR3aa: CASSLGGSKETQYF
v_gene: TRBV6-1; j_gene: TRBJ2-1; CDR3aa: CASSERSLLVGNEQFF
v_gene: TRBV5-1; j_gene: TRBJ1-2; CDR3aa: CASSLDRKRRDGYTF
v_gene: TRBV7-9; j_gene: TRBJ2-1; CDR3aa: CASSWTGLSINEQFF
v_gene: TRBV10-1; j_gene: TRBJ2-1; CDR3aa: CASSDSGQNPNEQFF
v_gene: TRBV7-9; j_gene: TRBJ1-5; CDR3aa: CASSFGDNSNQPQHF
v_gene: TRBV6-1; j_gene: TRBJ1-1; CDR3aa: CASGGQGRNTEAFF
v_gene: TRBV5-4; j_gene: TRBJ2-5; CDR3aa: CASSSLQETQYF